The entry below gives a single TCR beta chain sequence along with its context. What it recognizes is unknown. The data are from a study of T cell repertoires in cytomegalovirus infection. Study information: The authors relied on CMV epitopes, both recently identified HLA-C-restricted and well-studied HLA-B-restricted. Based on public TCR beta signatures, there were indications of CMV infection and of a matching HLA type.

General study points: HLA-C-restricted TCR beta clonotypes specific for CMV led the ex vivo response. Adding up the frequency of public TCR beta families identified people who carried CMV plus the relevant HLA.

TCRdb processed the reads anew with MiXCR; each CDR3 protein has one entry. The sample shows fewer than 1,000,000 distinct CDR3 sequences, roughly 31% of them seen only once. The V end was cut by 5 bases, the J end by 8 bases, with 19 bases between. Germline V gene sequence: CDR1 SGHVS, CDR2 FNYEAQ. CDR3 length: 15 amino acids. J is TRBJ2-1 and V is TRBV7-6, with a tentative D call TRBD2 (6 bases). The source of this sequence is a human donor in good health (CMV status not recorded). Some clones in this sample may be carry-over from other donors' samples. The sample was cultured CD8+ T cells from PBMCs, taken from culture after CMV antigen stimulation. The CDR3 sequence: CASSLRDSPGDEQFF. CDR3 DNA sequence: TGTGCCAGCAGCCTCCGGGACTCCCCGGGTGATGAGCAGTTCTTC.